One T cell receptor beta chain is described in this entry. The sample is drawn from a study of shared clonotypes between healthy human individuals. This CDR3 comprises 14 residues. The V end was cut by 5 bases, the J end by 4 bases, with 13 bases between. Germline CDR1 SGHVS, CDR2 FQNEAQ. The naive CD8 fraction comprised CD45RO-negative cells positively selected for CCR7 and excluded terminally differentiated effector memory CD45RA+ cells. Here immunoSEQ multiplex PCR was the method, and the copy in TCRdb shows in-frame clones only, minus some. The sample lists over 750,000 clones, 90% to 98% occurring once.

Material: naive CD8+ T cells sorted from blood. J is TRBJ2-3 and V is TRBV7-8, with D tentatively TRBD1 (6 bases). This sequence originates from a man younger than 40 in good health. CDR3 nucleotides: TGTGCCAGCAGCGTGGAACAGGGCCCAGATACGCAGTATTTT. Protein product: CASSVEQGPDTQYF.